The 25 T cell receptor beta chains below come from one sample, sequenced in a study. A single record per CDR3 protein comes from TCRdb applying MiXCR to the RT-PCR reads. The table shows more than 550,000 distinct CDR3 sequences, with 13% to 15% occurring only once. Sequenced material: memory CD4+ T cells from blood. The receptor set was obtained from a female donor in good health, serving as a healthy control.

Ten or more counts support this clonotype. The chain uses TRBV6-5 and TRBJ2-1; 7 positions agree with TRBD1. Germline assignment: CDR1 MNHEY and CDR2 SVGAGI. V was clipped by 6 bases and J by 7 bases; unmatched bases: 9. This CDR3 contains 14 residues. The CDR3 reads CASRGPGGRNEQFF. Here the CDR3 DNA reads TGTGCCAGCAGAGGGCCAGGGGGTAGGAATGAGCAGTTCTTC.

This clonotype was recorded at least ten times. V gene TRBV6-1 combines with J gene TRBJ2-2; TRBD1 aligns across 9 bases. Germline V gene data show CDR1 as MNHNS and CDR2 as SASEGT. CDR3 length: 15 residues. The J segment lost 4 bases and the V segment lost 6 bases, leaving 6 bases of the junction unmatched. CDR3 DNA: TGTGCCAGCAGAGCCGGGACAGGGAGCACCGGGGAGCTGTTTTTT. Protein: CASRAGTGSTGELFF.

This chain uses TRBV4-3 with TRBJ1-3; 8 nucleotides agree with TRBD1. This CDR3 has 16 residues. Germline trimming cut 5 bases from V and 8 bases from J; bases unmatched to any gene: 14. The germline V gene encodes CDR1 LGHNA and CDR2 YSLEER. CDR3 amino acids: CASSARTGLSGDTIYF. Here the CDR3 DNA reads TGCGCCAGCAGCGCCAGGACAGGGTTGTCCGGAGACACCATATATTTT.

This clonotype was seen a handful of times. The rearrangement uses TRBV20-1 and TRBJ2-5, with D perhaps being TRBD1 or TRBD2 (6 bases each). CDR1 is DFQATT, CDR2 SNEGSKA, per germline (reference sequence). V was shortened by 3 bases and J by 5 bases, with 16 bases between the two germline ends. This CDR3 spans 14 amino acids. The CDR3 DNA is TGCAGTGCTAGTTCCCGGGGGCGCGTGGAGACCCAGTACTTC. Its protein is CSASSRGRVETQYF.

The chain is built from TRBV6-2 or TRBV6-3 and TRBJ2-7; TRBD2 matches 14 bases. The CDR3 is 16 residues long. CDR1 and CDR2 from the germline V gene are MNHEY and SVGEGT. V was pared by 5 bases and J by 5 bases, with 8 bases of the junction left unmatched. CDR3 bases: TGTGCCAGCAGTCCCCGACTAGCGGGAGGGCCCCACGAGCAGTACTTC. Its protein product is CASSPRLAGGPHEQYF.

The CDR3 DNA reads as TGTGCCAGCAGCGTAGTCGGGAGTTCGTCGAATGAGCAGTTCTTC. Protein sequence: CASSVVGSSSNEQFF. The chain recombines TRBV9 with TRBJ2-1; possibly TRBD2 for D (6 bases). The CDR3 contains 15 residues. V lost 0 bases to trimming and J lost 7 bases, with 14 bases between them. The germline V gene encodes CDR1 SGDLS and CDR2 YYNGEE.

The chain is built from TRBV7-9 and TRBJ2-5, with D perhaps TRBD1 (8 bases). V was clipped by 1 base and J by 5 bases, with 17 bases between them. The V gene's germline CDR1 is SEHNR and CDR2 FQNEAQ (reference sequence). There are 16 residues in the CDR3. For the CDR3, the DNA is TGTGCCAGCAGCTTAGGAATTGGACAGGGAGGGGAGACCCAGTACTTC. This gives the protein CASSLGIGQGGETQYF.

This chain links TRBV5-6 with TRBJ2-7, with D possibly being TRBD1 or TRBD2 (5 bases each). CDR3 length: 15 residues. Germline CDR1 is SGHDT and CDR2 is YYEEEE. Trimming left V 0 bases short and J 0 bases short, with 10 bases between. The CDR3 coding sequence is TGTGCCAGCAGCTTGGGGGACCGTCCCTCCTACGAGCAGTACTTC. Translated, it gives CASSLGDRPSYEQYF.

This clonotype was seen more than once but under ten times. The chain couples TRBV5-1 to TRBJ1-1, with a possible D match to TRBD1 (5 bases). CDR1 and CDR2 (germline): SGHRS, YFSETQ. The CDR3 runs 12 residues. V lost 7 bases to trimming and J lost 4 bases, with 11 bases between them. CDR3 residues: CASGVGGTEAFF. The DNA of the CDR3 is TGCGCCAGCGGAGTTGGGGGCACTGAAGCTTTCTTT.

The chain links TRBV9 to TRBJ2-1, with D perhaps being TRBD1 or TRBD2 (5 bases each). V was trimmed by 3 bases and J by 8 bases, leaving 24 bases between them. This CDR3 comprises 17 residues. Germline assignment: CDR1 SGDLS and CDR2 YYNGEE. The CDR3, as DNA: TGTGCCAGCAGCGCCCCGGGGCGTGGGACGAGTAGGGATGAGCAGTTCTTC. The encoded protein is CASSAPGRGTSRDEQFF.

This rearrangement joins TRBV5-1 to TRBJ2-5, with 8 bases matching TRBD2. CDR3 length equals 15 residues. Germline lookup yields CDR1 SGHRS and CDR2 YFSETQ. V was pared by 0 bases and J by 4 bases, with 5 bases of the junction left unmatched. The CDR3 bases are TGCGCCAGCAGCTTGGTAGCGGGGCCTGCAGAGACCCAGTACTTC. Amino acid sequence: CASSLVAGPAETQYF.

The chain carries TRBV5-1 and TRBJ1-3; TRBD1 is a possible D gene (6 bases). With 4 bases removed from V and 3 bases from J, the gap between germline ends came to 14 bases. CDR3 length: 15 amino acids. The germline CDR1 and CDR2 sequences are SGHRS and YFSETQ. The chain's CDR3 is CASSLLQGGGNTIYF. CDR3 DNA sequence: TGCGCCAGCAGCCTATTACAGGGAGGTGGAAACACCATATATTTT. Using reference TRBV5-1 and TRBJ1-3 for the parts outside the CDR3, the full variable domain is KAGVTQTPRYLIKTRGQQVTLSCSPISGHRSVSWYQQTPGQGLQFLFEYFSETQRNKGNFPGRFSGRQFSNSRSEMNVSTLELGDSALYLCASSLLQGGGNTIYFGEGSWLTVV.

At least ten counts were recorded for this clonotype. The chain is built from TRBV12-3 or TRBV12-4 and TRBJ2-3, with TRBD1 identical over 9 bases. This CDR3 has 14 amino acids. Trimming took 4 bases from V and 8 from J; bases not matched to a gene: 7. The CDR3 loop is CASSWGTGSTTQYF. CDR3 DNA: TGTGCCAGCAGTTGGGGGACAGGGTCAACTACGCAGTATTTT.

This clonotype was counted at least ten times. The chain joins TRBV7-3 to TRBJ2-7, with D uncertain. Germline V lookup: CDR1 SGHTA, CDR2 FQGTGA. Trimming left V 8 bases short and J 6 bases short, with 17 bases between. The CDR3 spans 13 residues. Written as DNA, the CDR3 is TGTGCCAGCGCCAGGACCGATTTCTCCGAGCAGTACTTC. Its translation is CASARTDFSEQYF.

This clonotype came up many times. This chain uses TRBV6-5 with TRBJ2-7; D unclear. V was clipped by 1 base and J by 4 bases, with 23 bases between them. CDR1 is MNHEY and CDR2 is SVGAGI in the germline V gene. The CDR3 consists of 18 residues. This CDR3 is CASSYFPPTQGSAYEQYF. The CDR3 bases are TGTGCCAGCAGTTACTTCCCACCGACTCAAGGGTCCGCTTACGAGCAGTACTTC.

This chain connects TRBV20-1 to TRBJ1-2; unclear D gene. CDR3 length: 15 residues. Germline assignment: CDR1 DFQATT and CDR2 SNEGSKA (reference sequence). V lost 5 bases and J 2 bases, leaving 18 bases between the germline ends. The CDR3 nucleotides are TGCAGTGCTTGGGCGGCGGCACCCTTCAACTATGGCTACACCTTC. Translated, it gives CSAWAAAPFNYGYTF.

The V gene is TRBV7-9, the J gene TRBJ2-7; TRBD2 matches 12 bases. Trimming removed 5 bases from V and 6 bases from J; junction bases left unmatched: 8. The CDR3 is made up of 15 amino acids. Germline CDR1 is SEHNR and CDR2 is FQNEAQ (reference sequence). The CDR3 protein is CASSRGGTSGLEQYF. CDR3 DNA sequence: TGTGCCAGCAGCCGGGGGGGGACTAGCGGGCTCGAGCAGTACTTC.

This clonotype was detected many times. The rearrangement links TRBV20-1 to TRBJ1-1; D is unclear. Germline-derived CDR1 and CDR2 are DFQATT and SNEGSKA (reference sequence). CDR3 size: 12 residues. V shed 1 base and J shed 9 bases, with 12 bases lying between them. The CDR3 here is CSARGGVGKAFF. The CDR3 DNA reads TGCAGTGCTAGAGGTGGGGTGGGTAAAGCTTTCTTT.

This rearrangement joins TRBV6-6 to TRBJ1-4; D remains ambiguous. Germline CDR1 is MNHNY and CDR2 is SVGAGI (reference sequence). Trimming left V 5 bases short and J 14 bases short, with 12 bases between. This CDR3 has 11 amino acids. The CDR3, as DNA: TGTGCCAGCAGTGCTAGCGTAAAGCTGTTTTTT. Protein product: CASSASVKLFF.

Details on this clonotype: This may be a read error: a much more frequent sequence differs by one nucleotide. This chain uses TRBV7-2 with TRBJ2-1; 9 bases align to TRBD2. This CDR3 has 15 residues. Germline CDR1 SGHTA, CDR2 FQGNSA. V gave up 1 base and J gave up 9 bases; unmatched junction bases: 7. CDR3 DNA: TGTGCCAGCAGCTTAGTAGCGGGAGTGTCCGGTGAGCAGTTCTTC. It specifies CASSLVAGVSGEQFF.

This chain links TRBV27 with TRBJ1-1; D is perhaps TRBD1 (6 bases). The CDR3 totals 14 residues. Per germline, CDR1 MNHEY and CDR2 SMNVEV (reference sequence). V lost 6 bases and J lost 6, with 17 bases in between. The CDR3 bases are TGTGCCAGCAGACGAGACAGGCACAGCGCTGAAGCTTTCTTT. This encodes CASRRDRHSAEAFF.

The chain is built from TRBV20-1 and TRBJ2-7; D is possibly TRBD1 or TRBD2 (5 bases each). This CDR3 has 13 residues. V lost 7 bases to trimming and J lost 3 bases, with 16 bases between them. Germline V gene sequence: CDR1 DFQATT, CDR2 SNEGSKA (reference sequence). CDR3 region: CSGKPGPDYEQYF. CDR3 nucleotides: TGCAGTGGAAAGCCGGGACCAGACTACGAGCAGTACTTC.

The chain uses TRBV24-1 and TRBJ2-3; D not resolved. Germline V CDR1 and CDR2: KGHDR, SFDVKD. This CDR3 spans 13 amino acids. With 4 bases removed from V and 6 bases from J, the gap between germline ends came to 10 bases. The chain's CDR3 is CATSDPPIDTQYF. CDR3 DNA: TGTGCCACCAGTGACCCGCCCATCGATACGCAGTATTTT.

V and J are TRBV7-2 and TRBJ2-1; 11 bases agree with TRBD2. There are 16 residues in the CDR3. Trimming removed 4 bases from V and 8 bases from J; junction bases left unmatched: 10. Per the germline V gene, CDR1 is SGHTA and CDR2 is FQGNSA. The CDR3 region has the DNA TGTGCCAGCAGCTGGACGACTAGCGGGGCTTTTCATGAGCAGTTCTTC. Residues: CASSWTTSGAFHEQFF.

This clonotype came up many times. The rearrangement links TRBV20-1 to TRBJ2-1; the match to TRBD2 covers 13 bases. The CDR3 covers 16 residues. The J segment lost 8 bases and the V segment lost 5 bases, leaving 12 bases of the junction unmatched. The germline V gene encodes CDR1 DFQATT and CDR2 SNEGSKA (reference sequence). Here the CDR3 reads CSALPPGLAGLDEQFF. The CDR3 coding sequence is TGCAGTGCTTTGCCCCCGGGACTAGCGGGATTGGATGAGCAGTTCTTC.